Listed below are T cell receptor beta chains from one sample, sequenced in a study of tumour-infiltrating T cells in Burkitt lymphoma. TCRdb's table, derived via immunoSEQ multiplex PCR, lists solely in-frame clones and lacks some. This sample carries about 9,200 clones, 62% of them seen once, and the ten largest clones take around 5%. The material sequenced was tumor tissue. The receptors shown here come from a human donor with diffuse large B-cell lymphoma. CDR3s include the opening cysteine and the closing phenylalanine or tryptophan. A D gene is named only where the DNA matches it firmly. For some rows the clone size is stated as once, few or many, or as a class when expanded; others skip it.

>TRBJ1-3|-|TRBV5-1|few
TGCGCCAGCAGCTTGAGTTCCGGAAACACCATATATTTT
CASSLSSGNTIYF
>TRBJ1-2|-|TRBV4-1|-
TGCGCCAGCAGCCCTAGCGGGGGGCCGAAACAAAACTATGGCTACACCTTC
CASSPSGGPKQNYGYTF
>TRBJ2-3|-|TRBV6-5|-
TGTGCCAGCAGCTTCAGGAGGGGCACAGATACGCAGTATTTT
CASSFRRGTDTQYF
>TRBJ1-2|TRBD1|TRBV5-4|-
TGTGCCAGCAGCCACCGGACAGGGGGAAACTATGGCTACACCTTC
CASSHRTGGNYGYTF
>TRBJ2-7|-|TRBV7-8|-
TGTGCCAGCAGCTTAGTAGGAGGCTCCTACGAGCAGTACTTC
CASSLVGGSYEQYF
>TRBJ2-7|-|TRBV27|-
TGTGCCAGCAGTTTGGTGGCAGGGGTCGAGCAGTACTTC
CASSLVAGVEQYF
>TRBJ1-1|-|TRBV7-9|-
TGTGCCAGCAGCGTTTATGACACTGAAGCTTTCTTT
CASSVYDTEAFF
>TRBJ1-5|-|TRBV5-1|-
TGCGCCAGCAGCCAATCAGGGTCTGGCAATCAGCCCCAGCATTTT
CASSQSGSGNQPQHF
>TRBJ2-7|-|TRBV7-2|-
TGTGCCAGCAGCTTAGCCCCAGGCGAGCAGTACTTC
CASSLAPGEQYF
>TRBJ2-7|TRBD1|TRBV5-1|few
TGCGCCAGCAGCTTGTACACCGGGACAGGGGGTATCTACGAGCAGTACTTC
CASSLYTGTGGIYEQYF
>TRBJ2-3|TRBD2|TRBV7-2|medium-sized
TGTGCCAGCACAGTAGCGGGGGGGTCCCCCGATACGCAGTATTTT
CASTVAGGSPDTQYF
>TRBJ1-5|-|TRBV15|few
TGTGCCACCAGCAGAGAATGGAGGGAAGCGGGCAATCAGCCCCAGCATTTT
CATSREWREAGNQPQHF
>TRBJ1-2|TRBD1|TRBV6-6|-
TGTGCCAGCAGTTCTCCGGACAGGGCCGGGGTTGGCTACACCTTC
CASSSPDRAGVGYTF
>TRBJ2-3|-|TRBV7-9|-
TGTGCCAGCAGCCGGGACTCCGCGGATACGCAGTATTTT
CASSRDSADTQYF
>TRBJ1-4|TRBD1|TRBV28|-
TGTGCCAGCAGGAGACAGGGCCCGCTGATAAAACTGTTTTTT
CASRRQGPLIKLFF
>TRBJ2-2|TRBD1|TRBV7-9|-
TGTGCCAGCAGCCGGGATCCCGGGACAGGGAACACCGGGGAGCTGTTTTTT
CASSRDPGTGNTGELFF
>TRBJ2-1|TRBD2|TRBV19|once
TGTGCCAGTAGTACCTTCCCCGGGACTAGCGGGGGCCCCGATGAGCAGTTCTTC
CASSTFPGTSGGPDEQFF
>TRBJ2-3|-|TRBV9|-
TGTGCCAGCAGCGTAGGTCGATTCAGCACAGATACGCAGTATTTT
CASSVGRFSTDTQYF
>TRBJ2-7|-|TRBV7-9|-
TGTGCCAGCAGCCAAAGGGCGGACTCCTACGAGCAGTACTTC
CASSQRADSYEQYF
>TRBJ2-4|TRBD1|TRBV10-2|-
TGCGCCAGCAGTAGGGGACAGGGTAGGGCCATTCAGTACTTC
CASSRGQGRAIQYF
>TRBJ2-1|-|TRBV6-6|-
TGTGCCAGCAGTCCAACAGGGATCACCTACAATGAGCAGTTCTTC
CASSPTGITYNEQFF
>TRBJ1-2|-|TRBV5-4|-
TGTGCCAGCAGCTTGACGGGCCGTCCCTATGGCTACACCTTC
CASSLTGRPYGYTF
>TRBJ1-1|-|TRBV6-5|medium-sized
TGTGCCAGCAGTTCCCCCAAGGGGGTGAACACTGAAGCTTTCTTT
CASSSPKGVNTEAFF
>TRBJ2-6|TRBD2|TRBV5-4|-
TGTGCCAGCAGCCCTCGTACGGGGGGATCCGGGGCCAACGTCCTGACTTTC
CASSPRTGGSGANVLTF
>TRBJ1-1|-|TRBV5-4|-
TGTGCCAGCAGCCCGGACAGAGGGAACACTGAAGCTTTCTTT
CASSPDRGNTEAFF
>TRBJ1-1|-|TRBV15|few
TGTGCCACCAGCAGAGATTTGGGCAGAGAAGCTTTCTTT
CATSRDLGREAFF
>TRBJ1-2|-|TRBV6-1|-
TGTGCCAGCAGTGATACATACGACTATGGCTACACCTTC
CASSDTYDYGYTF
>TRBJ2-5|-|TRBV6-1|-
TGTGCCAGCTCCGAAACCGGGACCGGTCAAGAGACCCAGTACTTC
CASSETGTGQETQYF
>TRBJ1-4|TRBD1|TRBV18|-
TGTGCCAGCTCACCTCTCTCAGGGGGCGGAACTAATGAAAAACTGTTTTTT
CASSPLSGGGTNEKLFF
>TRBJ1-5|TRBD1|TRBV5-1|-
TGCGCCAGCAGCTTGGGGACAGGGGGTCAGCCCCAGCATTTT
CASSLGTGGQPQHF
>TRBJ2-2|-|TRBV18|-
TGTGCCAGCTCACCCGAGTCGACAGTGCCTGGGGAGCTGTTTTTT
CASSPESTVPGELFF
>TRBJ2-3|-|TRBV27|-
TGTGCCAGCACAGAATCCACAGGGTTTGGAGATACGCAGTATTTT
CASTESTGFGDTQYF
>TRBJ2-2|-|TRBV30|few
TGTGCCTGGAGTGTAAACTGGGGGGCCGGGGAGCTGTTTTTT
CAWSVNWGAGELFF
>TRBJ1-5|-|TRBV27|few
TGTGCCAGCAGTCCCATAGGACGCAATCAGCCCCAGCATTTT
CASSPIGRNQPQHF
>TRBJ2-5|TRBD2|TRBV30|-
TGTGCCTGGAGTAGGGCTAGCGGGGGCCAAGAGACCCAGTACTTC
CAWSRASGGQETQYF
>TRBJ1-5|TRBD1|TRBV19|-
TGTGCCAGTAGTAAATGGGGACAGGGAGGCCAGCCCCAGCATTTT
CASSKWGQGGQPQHF
>TRBJ1-3|-|TRBV7-9|-
TGTGCCAGCAGCTCGACAGTTGGAGGGCCTGGAAACACCATATATTTT
CASSSTVGGPGNTIYF
>TRBJ1-1|TRBD1|TRBV19|-
TGTGCCAGTAGTCCCTCCGGGACAGCGAACACTGAAGCTTTCTTT
CASSPSGTANTEAFF
>TRBJ2-3|-|TRBV7-9|-
TGTGCCAGCAGCTACGTGTCACACGTAGATACGCAGTATTTT
CASSYVSHVDTQYF
>TRBJ1-3|-|TRBV28|few
TGTGCCAGCAGTTTCGTTACAGGACTCTCTGGAAACACCATATATTTT
CASSFVTGLSGNTIYF
>TRBJ1-5|-|TRBV21-1|-
TGTGCCAGCAGCGAACCACAGGCGACAAATCAGCCCCAGCATTTT
CASSEPQATNQPQHF
>TRBJ1-1|-|TRBV11-2|-
TGTGCCAGCAGCCCGGGCGTGGGGATCTTAGGAGCTTTCTTT
CASSPGVGILGAFF
>TRBJ2-7|TRBD2|TRBV27|once
TGTGCCAGCAGTTTTAGGGCGGGGGACGTCTACGAGCAGTACTTC
CASSFRAGDVYEQYF
>TRBJ1-1|-|TRBV5-4|-
TGTGCCAGCAGCTCTCCGGGGCTTGAAGCTTTCTTT
CASSSPGLEAFF
>TRBJ1-3|-|TRBV30|-
TGTGCCTTTCCAGGGGTCTCTGGAAACACCATATATTTT
CAFPGVSGNTIYF
>TRBJ1-2|-|TRBV6-1|-
TGTGCCAGCAGTGATGTCCGACAGAACTATGGCTACACCTTC
CASSDVRQNYGYTF
>TRBJ2-2|-|TRBV5-5|-
TGTGCCAGCAGCTTGGACCGGGGAAACACCGGGGAGCTGTTTTTT
CASSLDRGNTGELFF
>TRBJ1-2|TRBD1|TRBV30|-
TGTGCCTGGAGTGTGAATTTCCGGGACAGGGGAATTCCCTATGGCTACACCTTC
CAWSVNFRDRGIPYGYTF
>TRBJ1-1|-|TRBV6-6|-
TGTGCCAGCAGTTTACCGGGGGACAACACTGAAGCTTTCTTT
CASSLPGDNTEAFF
>TRBJ1-6|-|TRBV19|few
TGTGCCAGTAGTATAACAGGGATTGATTCACCCCTCCACTTT
CASSITGIDSPLHF
>TRBJ1-5|-|TRBV30|-
TGTGCCTGGAGTGTCAGGGTTAATCAGCCCCAGCATTTT
CAWSVRVNQPQHF
>TRBJ1-2|TRBD1|TRBV15|once
TGTGCCACCAGCGAGACGACAGGGGTCTATGGCTACACCTTC
CATSETTGVYGYTF